The clone carrying this T cell receptor beta chain came up a few times. Its specificity is not known. The entry originates in a study of CD8 T cells in ankylosing spondylitis. TCRdb re-analysed the 5' RACE reads in MiXCR, keeping a single row per CDR3 protein. This table has hundreds of thousands of distinct CDR3 sequences, approximately 10% appearing once. General study points: About 8 highly homologous variants made up a TCR beta motif, and this motif appeared characteristic of ankylosing spondylitis blood.

This CDR3 is built from 14 residues. Sequenced material: blood, either unsorted or a sorted T cell fraction (not recorded which). The source is a male donor with ankylosing spondylitis. V usage is TRBV21-1 and J usage is TRBJ2-7. TRBV21-1 is recorded as a pseudogene. The CDR3 sequence: CASSSGPFSNEQYF. CDR3 sequence (DNA): TGTGCCAGCAGCAGCGGACCCTTCTCCAACGAGCAGTACTTC.